These T cell receptor beta chains were read from a single sample in a study of neoadjuvant anti-PD-1 for oral cavity cancer. Method: immunoSEQ multiplex PCR; TCRdb's copy keeps in-frame clones and lacks some. Here the sample spans about 23,000 clones, around a quarter being singletons. The sample consisted of tumor tissue, taken after nivolumab (anti-PD-1) treatment. These receptor sequences come from a person between 40 and 85 years old with oral cavity squamous cell carcinoma. Both conserved end residues are part of each CDR3. A D gene is named only where the DNA matches it firmly. Part of the rows lack a size; the others show once, few, many or a class for expanded clones.

j_gene: TRBJ1-2
d_gene: NA
v_gene: TRBV28
abundance: few
CDR3nt: TGTGCCAGCAGTCCCGGTGGAATCTGGGCTTACGGCTACACCTTC
CDR3aa: CASSPGGIWAYGYTF

j_gene: TRBJ2-7
d_gene: NA
v_gene: TRBV11-2
abundance: NA
CDR3nt: TGTGCCAGCAGCTTCGCGTGGGGTTACGAGCAGTACTTC
CDR3aa: CASSFAWGYEQYF

j_gene: TRBJ1-2
d_gene: NA
v_gene: TRBV28
abundance: NA
CDR3nt: TGTGCCACCCCAGGGGACAACCCCCGGGGCTACACCTTC
CDR3aa: CATPGDNPRGYTF

j_gene: TRBJ1-4
d_gene: TRBD1
v_gene: TRBV27
abundance: few
CDR3nt: TGTGCCAGCAGTTTGAAAGGGGGCAGGAGCCGACTGTTTTTT
CDR3aa: CASSLKGGRSRLFF

j_gene: TRBJ2-1
d_gene: NA
v_gene: TRBV7-9
abundance: NA
CDR3nt: TGTGCCAGCAGCTCCCCGGGACAACGTGAGCAGTTCTTC
CDR3aa: CASSSPGQREQFF

j_gene: TRBJ1-3
d_gene: NA
v_gene: TRBV30
abundance: NA
CDR3nt: TGTGCCTGGAGTACAGGGCAGACTGGAAACACCATATATTTT
CDR3aa: CAWSTGQTGNTIYF

j_gene: TRBJ2-5
d_gene: TRBD2
v_gene: TRBV7-2
abundance: NA
CDR3nt: TGTGCCAGCAGCTTAAAGGGTCGGGGGGCCCAGTACTTC
CDR3aa: CASSLKGRGAQYF

j_gene: TRBJ1-1
d_gene: NA
v_gene: TRBV5-6
abundance: NA
CDR3nt: TGTGCCAGCAGCCCCGGACCGGGCAGCACTGAAGCTTTCTTT
CDR3aa: CASSPGPGSTEAFF

j_gene: TRBJ2-5
d_gene: NA
v_gene: TRBV9
abundance: NA
CDR3nt: TGTGCCAGCAGCGTAGTACAGGGAAAGACCCAGTACTTC
CDR3aa: CASSVVQGKTQYF

j_gene: TRBJ2-7
d_gene: NA
v_gene: TRBV14
abundance: NA
CDR3nt: TGTGCCAGCAGCCAAGAATGGGGGTGGTACGAGCAGTACTTC
CDR3aa: CASSQEWGWYEQYF

j_gene: TRBJ1-5
d_gene: NA
v_gene: TRBV6-4
abundance: NA
CDR3nt: TGTGCCAGCAGTGCGTTACACGGGGCCAATCAGCCCCAGCATTTT
CDR3aa: CASSALHGANQPQHF

j_gene: TRBJ1-6
d_gene: NA
v_gene: TRBV27
abundance: few
CDR3nt: TGTGCCAGCAGTACCCGGGCAGGGCAGCATTCACCCCTCCACTTT
CDR3aa: CASSTRAGQHSPLHF

j_gene: TRBJ2-4
d_gene: NA
v_gene: TRBV19
abundance: NA
CDR3nt: TGTGCCAGTAGTATTGCAAGGACCTTAGCGAACATTCAGTACTTC
CDR3aa: CASSIARTLANIQYF

j_gene: TRBJ2-7
d_gene: NA
v_gene: TRBV7-9
abundance: NA
CDR3nt: TGTGCCAGCAGCCCTGGCATCTACGAGCAGTACTTC
CDR3aa: CASSPGIYEQYF

j_gene: TRBJ1-5
d_gene: NA
v_gene: TRBV6-5
abundance: few
CDR3nt: TGTGCCAGCAGTTTGAACAGGGCTCAGCCCCAGCATTTT
CDR3aa: CASSLNRAQPQHF

j_gene: TRBJ2-5
d_gene: TRBD2
v_gene: TRBV30
abundance: few
CDR3nt: TGTGCCTGGAGTGGGGGGACTAGCGGGATAGAGACCCAGTACTTC
CDR3aa: CAWSGGTSGIETQYF

j_gene: TRBJ2-1
d_gene: TRBD2
v_gene: TRBV7-6
abundance: medium-sized
CDR3nt: TGTGCCAGCAGCTTAGGGGCTAGCGGATCCTACAATGAGCAGTTCTTC
CDR3aa: CASSLGASGSYNEQFF

j_gene: TRBJ1-2
d_gene: NA
v_gene: TRBV10-3
abundance: NA
CDR3nt: TGTGCCATCAGTGAAGGGAACAGCGACTATGGCTACACCTTC
CDR3aa: CAISEGNSDYGYTF

j_gene: TRBJ1-5
d_gene: NA
v_gene: TRBV5-6
abundance: few
CDR3nt: TGTGCCAGCAGTTCGACAGGCAATCAGCCCCAGCATTTT
CDR3aa: CASSSTGNQPQHF

j_gene: TRBJ1-2
d_gene: NA
v_gene: TRBV27
abundance: few
CDR3nt: TGTGCCAGCAGTTTAAAAGGGGCTGGTGGGTATGGCTACACCTTC
CDR3aa: CASSLKGAGGYGYTF

j_gene: TRBJ1-1
d_gene: TRBD1
v_gene: TRBV27
abundance: many
CDR3nt: TGTGCCAGCAGGGTACAGGGGGCTAATACTGAAGCTTTCTTT
CDR3aa: CASRVQGANTEAFF

j_gene: TRBJ1-1
d_gene: NA
v_gene: TRBV13
abundance: few
CDR3nt: TGTGCCAGCAGCTTAGCCCCAGGGAGACTCACTGAAGCTTTCTTT
CDR3aa: CASSLAPGRLTEAFF

j_gene: TRBJ2-7
d_gene: TRBD1
v_gene: TRBV27
abundance: NA
CDR3nt: TGTGCCAGCAGGACAGGGGGGGAAGCGAACGAGCAGTACTTC
CDR3aa: CASRTGGEANEQYF

j_gene: TRBJ1-1
d_gene: TRBD1
v_gene: TRBV6-1
abundance: NA
CDR3nt: TGTGCCAGCAGGCGGGACAGATATGAAGCTTTCTTT
CDR3aa: CASRRDRYEAFF

j_gene: TRBJ2-2
d_gene: NA
v_gene: TRBV15
abundance: few
CDR3nt: TGTGCCACCAGCAGAGAACTTGGGGGGGCCCACGGGGAGCTGTTTTTT
CDR3aa: CATSRELGGAHGELFF

j_gene: TRBJ2-1
d_gene: NA
v_gene: TRBV6-5
abundance: NA
CDR3nt: TGTGCCAGCAGTTACTCACCCTACCTAAAAGGGGATGAGCAGTTCTTC
CDR3aa: CASSYSPYLKGDEQFF

j_gene: TRBJ2-7
d_gene: NA
v_gene: TRBV30
abundance: few
CDR3nt: TGTGCCTGGAGTCCGAATAGGGGCGAGCAGTACTTC
CDR3aa: CAWSPNRGEQYF

j_gene: TRBJ1-5
d_gene: NA
v_gene: TRBV19
abundance: few
CDR3nt: TGTGCCAGTAGTATAGGGGGGGATCAGCCCCAGCATTTT
CDR3aa: CASSIGGDQPQHF

j_gene: TRBJ2-2
d_gene: NA
v_gene: TRBV5-6
abundance: few
CDR3nt: TGTGCCAGCAGCTCGGGACCGAACACCGGGGAGCTGTTTTTT
CDR3aa: CASSSGPNTGELFF

j_gene: TRBJ1-1
d_gene: TRBD1
v_gene: TRBV28
abundance: NA
CDR3nt: TGTGCCAGCAGTTTGGACAGGGGGAACTTGAACACTGAAGCTTTCTTT
CDR3aa: CASSLDRGNLNTEAFF

j_gene: TRBJ2-2
d_gene: TRBD2
v_gene: TRBV9
abundance: NA
CDR3nt: TGTGCCAGCAGCGTAGTGGCTAGCGGGGGATCGAACACCGGGGAGCTGTTTTTT
CDR3aa: CASSVVASGGSNTGELFF

j_gene: TRBJ1-2
d_gene: TRBD1
v_gene: TRBV9
abundance: NA
CDR3nt: TGTGCCAGCAGCGTAAATACAGGGGGCGGAGGCTACACCTTC
CDR3aa: CASSVNTGGGGYTF